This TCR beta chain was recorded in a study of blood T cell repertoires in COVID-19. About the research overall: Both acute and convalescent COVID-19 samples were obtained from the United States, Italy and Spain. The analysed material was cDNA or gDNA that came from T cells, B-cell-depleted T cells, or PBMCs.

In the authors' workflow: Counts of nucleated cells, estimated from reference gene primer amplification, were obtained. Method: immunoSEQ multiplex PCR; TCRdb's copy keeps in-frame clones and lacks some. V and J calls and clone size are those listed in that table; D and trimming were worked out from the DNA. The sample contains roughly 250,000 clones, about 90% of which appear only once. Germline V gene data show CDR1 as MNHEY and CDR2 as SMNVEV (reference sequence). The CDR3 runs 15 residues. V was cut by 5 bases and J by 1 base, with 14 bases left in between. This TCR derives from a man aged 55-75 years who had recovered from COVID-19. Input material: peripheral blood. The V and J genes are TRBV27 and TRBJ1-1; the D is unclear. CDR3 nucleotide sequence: TGTGCCAGCAGTCCCCGGGAAGCAAGGAACACTGAAGCTTTCTTT. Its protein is CASSPREARNTEAFF.